This record covers a single T cell receptor (beta chain). Antigen specificity is unknown. The CDR3 totals 16 residues. The V segment lost 1 base and the J segment 5 bases; nucleotides outside the gene matches: 8. CDR1 SGHNT and CDR2 YENEEA come from the germline V gene. The sample is drawn from a study of cytomegalovirus exposure and HLA in healthy donors. 60 Vbeta and 13 Jbeta primers were used in PCR. Assay: immunoSEQ multiplex PCR; the TCRdb copy retains only in-frame clones and omits some. Here the sample spans 130,000 to 150,000 clones, 75% to 80% being singletons. Study-wide findings and caveats: A later analysis linked a missense DCLRE1C variant to TCR beta V- and J-gene trimming. Based on reports, TCR beta sequences accurately predicted HLA-A and HLA-B alleles for most subjects. High sensitivity and specificity were reportedly achieved when the classifier diagnosed cytomegalovirus status. Using a false discovery rate of 0.05, a later analysis showed that about 16,000 TCR beta sequences were associated with HLA alleles.

This TCR was recovered from a male donor in good health and CMV-seronegative. This chain links TRBV11-3 with TRBJ2-7; TRBD1 agrees at 10 bases. The sequenced sample consisted of PBMCs. The CDR3 reads CASSLGGTGVPHEQYF. For the CDR3, the DNA is TGTGCCAGCAGCTTAGGCGGGACAGGGGTCCCCCACGAGCAGTACTTC.